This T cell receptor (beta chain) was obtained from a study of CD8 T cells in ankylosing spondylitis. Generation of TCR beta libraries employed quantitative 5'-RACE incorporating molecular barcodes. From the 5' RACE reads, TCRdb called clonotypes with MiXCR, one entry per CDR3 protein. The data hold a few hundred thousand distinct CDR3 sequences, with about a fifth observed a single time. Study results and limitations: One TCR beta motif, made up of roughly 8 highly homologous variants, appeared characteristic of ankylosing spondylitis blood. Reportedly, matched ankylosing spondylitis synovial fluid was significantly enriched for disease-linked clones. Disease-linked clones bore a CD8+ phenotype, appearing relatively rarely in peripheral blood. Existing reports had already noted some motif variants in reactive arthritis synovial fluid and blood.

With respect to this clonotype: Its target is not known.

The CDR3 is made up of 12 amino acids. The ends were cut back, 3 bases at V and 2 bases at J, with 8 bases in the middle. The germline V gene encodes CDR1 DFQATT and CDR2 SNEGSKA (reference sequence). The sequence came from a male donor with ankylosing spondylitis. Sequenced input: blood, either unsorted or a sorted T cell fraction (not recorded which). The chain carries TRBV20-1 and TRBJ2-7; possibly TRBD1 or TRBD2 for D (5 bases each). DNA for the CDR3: TGCAGTGCTAGGGGGGACCCCTACGAGCAGTACTTC. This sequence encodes CSARGDPYEQYF.